The source of this T cell receptor (beta chain) is a study of cytomegalovirus exposure and HLA in healthy donors. Study outcomes and limitations: A later analysis linked a missense variant in DCLRE1C to the trimming of TCR beta V and J genes. About 90% or about 30% of the time was how often most TCR beta V segments were productive, according to an earlier analysis.

As to this clone: As yet, its antigen is unknown. Compared with germline, one end of the junction differs, possibly owing to a read error.

PCR amplification relied on 60 Vbeta primers (plus 13 Jbeta primers). In the authors' methods: In a later analysis, the count reached roughly 80 million unique TCR beta chains, with 9 million to 11 million shared. TCRdb's table, derived via immunoSEQ multiplex PCR, lists solely in-frame clones and lacks some. Clonal size and the V and J genes are those of that table, whereas D and trimming came from the DNA. The repertoire holds under 150,000 clones, roughly 80% seen once, with 5.5% to 8% in the top ten. All the people who gave samples were healthy bone marrow donors. CDR1 is SNHLY and CDR2 is FYNNEI in the germline V gene. CDR3 length equals 10 residues.

The clonotype was recovered from a woman aged 40 to 50 in good health and CMV-seronegative. The chain combines TRBV2 with TRBJ2-7, with 7 bases identical to TRBD2. The sample comprised PBMCs. The chain's CDR3 is CASISQREVF. The CDR3 nucleotides are TGTGCCAGCATAAGTCAGCGGGAAGTCTTC.